Below, 22 T cell receptor beta chains from the same sample are listed, as sequenced in a study of OX40 agonist ivuxolimab in advanced cancers. Libraries were made using the immunoSEQ multiplex PCR assay. TCRdb obtained this table from immuneACCESS and retained in-frame rearrangements with V and J assigned. These tables miss some clones; where compared with another copy, unresolved V genes account for less than half of the shortfall, and the remainder is unexplained. The table for this sample lists about 80,000 clones; roughly 84% of them were counted only once. The ten largest make up under 0.35% of the sample. The sequencing here drew on CD4+ or CD8+ T cells sorted from blood, taken in a trial of the OX40 agonist ivuxolimab. These receptors originate from an adult with an advanced solid tumor such as melanoma, head and neck, liver or kidney cancer.

V gene TRBV2 combines with J gene TRBJ2-1; TRBD2 agrees at 9 bases. The ends lost 4 bases at V and 0 bases at J; junction bases unmatched: 4. Germline CDR1 SNHLY, CDR2 FYNNEI. The CDR3 has 16 residues. CDR3 bases: TGTGCCAGCAGTGTTAGCGGGGGAATCTCCTACAATGAGCAGTTCTTC. The encoded protein is CASSVSGGISYNEQFF.

This clone came up once. This chain connects TRBV4-1 to TRBJ2-2; 10 positions agree with TRBD2. This CDR3 is built from 16 residues. After removal of 4 bases from V and 3 bases from J, the junction contained 5 bases not matched to a gene. CDR1 and CDR2 (germline): MGHRA, YSYEKL. The chain's CDR3 is CASSRLSGGDTGELFF. In DNA, the CDR3 is TGCGCCAGCAGCCGATTGAGCGGGGGGGACACCGGGGAGCTGTTTTTT.

The chain recombines TRBV2 with TRBJ1-5; D uncertain. Germline CDR1 reads SNHLY; CDR2 reads FYNNEI. V was clipped by 3 bases and J by 5 bases, with 11 bases between them. CDR3 length: 14 residues. The CDR3 region is CASSDGSGHQPQHF. The CDR3 coding sequence is TGTGCCAGCAGTGATGGGTCCGGGCATCAGCCCCAGCATTTT. Full variable domain (remainder filled in from reference TRBV2 and TRBJ1-5): EPEVTQTPSHQVTQMGQEVILRCVPISNHLYFYWYRQILGQKVEFLVSFYNNEISEKSEIFDDQFSVERPDGSNFTLKIRSTKLEDSAMYFCASSDGSGHQPQHFGDGTRLSIL.

This clone was observed a single time. This sequence joins TRBV4-1 and TRBJ1-2; 7 positions agree with TRBD1. CDR3 length: 16 amino acids. Trimming at V came to 0 bases and at J to 3 bases, leaving 7 bases not matched to a gene. CDR1 MGHRA and CDR2 YSYEKL come from the germline V gene. DNA of the CDR3: TGCGCCAGCAGCCAAGATGTAAACAGGGGTCACTATGGCTACACCTTC. Encoded protein: CASSQDVNRGHYGYTF.

The chain recombines TRBV19 with TRBJ2-7, with a possible D match to TRBD2 (5 bases). Between the trimmed V and J ends, which lost 3 bases and 2 bases, there was a span of 11 bases. The CDR3 has 14 residues. CDR1 is LNHDA and CDR2 is SQIVND in the germline V gene (reference sequence). DNA for the CDR3: TGTGCCAGTAGTATCGTCGGGGAGACCTACGAGCAGTACTTC. It translates to CASSIVGETYEQYF.

This rearrangement joins TRBV5-1 to TRBJ2-2; the D gene could be TRBD1 or TRBD2 (5 bases each). The CDR3 length is 14 residues. CDR1 and CDR2 (germline): SGHRS, YFSETQ. V was trimmed by 2 bases and J by 3 bases, leaving 8 bases between them. The CDR3 bases are TGCGCCAGCAGCTTAAGAGGGGACACCGGGGAGCTGTTTTTT. Encoded protein: CASSLRGDTGELFF.

This sequence joins TRBV7-2 and TRBJ1-3; no reliable D call. The CDR3 has 15 residues. CDR1 is SGHTA, CDR2 FQGNSA, per germline. V was clipped by 2 bases and J by 0 bases, with 8 bases between them. The DNA of the CDR3 is TGTGCCAGCAGCTTATACGCGAGCTCTGGAAACACCATATATTTT. Amino acids: CASSLYASSGNTIYF.

This chain connects TRBV5-4 to TRBJ1-6, with 12 bases that match TRBD1. The ends lost 2 bases at V and 9 bases at J; junction bases unmatched: 6. CDR3 length equals 16 residues. From germline, CDR1 is SGHNT and CDR2 YYREEE (reference sequence). The CDR3 DNA sequence: TGTGCCAGCAGCTTCCGGGACAGGGGGCTTTTTTCACCCCTCCACTTT. Its translation is CASSFRDRGLFSPLHF.

V gene TRBV23-1 combines with J gene TRBJ2-7; D perhaps matches TRBD2 (6 bases). TRBV23-1 carries the ORF label, with uncertain function. This CDR3 has 15 residues. V was trimmed by 7 bases and J by 0 bases, leaving 16 bases between them. The DNA of the CDR3 is TGCGCCAGCATCTATTGGGGAGGAGTCTCCTACGAGCAGTACTTC. Amino acids: CASIYWGGVSYEQYF.

J is TRBJ2-7 and V is TRBV6-1, with TRBD2 identical over 10 bases. This CDR3 spans 16 amino acids. J lost 7 bases, V lost 0 bases, and 9 bases had no gene match. CDR1 and CDR2 from the germline V gene are MNHNS and SASEGT. The CDR3 region is CASSEAGAGGPLEQYF. The CDR3 DNA reads TGTGCCAGCAGTGAAGCAGGAGCGGGAGGGCCACTAGAGCAGTACTTC.

The chain joins TRBV11-3 to TRBJ2-5; D remains unclear. The DNA end favors TRBJ2-7, so the J call may be wrong. Germline V gives CDR1 SGHNT, CDR2 YENEEA. The CDR3 is 14 residues long. The chain's CDR3 is CASSSGPLSYEQYF. The CDR3 DNA follows: TGTGCCAGCAGCTCCGGGCCCTTATCCTACGAGCAGTACTTC.

The chain has TRBV5-1 and TRBJ2-5; D unresolved. The CDR3 has 15 residues. CDR1 and CDR2 from the germline V gene are SGHRS and YFSETQ. V dropped 4 bases and J dropped 3 bases, with 16 bases sitting between them. This CDR3 reads CASSRNDWGKETQYF. The CDR3 region has the DNA TGCGCCAGCAGCCGGAACGACTGGGGAAAAGAGACCCAGTACTTC.

The chain has TRBV10-2 and TRBJ1-1; 7 bases line up with TRBD1. The CDR3 has 14 amino acids. V was clipped by 7 bases and J by 2 bases; unmatched bases: 7. The germline V gene encodes CDR1 WSHSY and CDR2 SAAADI. The CDR3 here is CASIRGQSNTEAFF. CDR3 nucleotide sequence: TGCGCCAGCATCAGGGGACAGTCAAACACTGAAGCTTTCTTT.

In DNA form, the CDR3 reads TGTGCCAGCAGCGTAGGGGGGGTTTTCTCCTACGAGCAGTACTTC. Amino acids: CASSVGGVFSYEQYF. V is TRBV9 and J is TRBJ2-7, with D possibly TRBD2 on 6 matching bases. V dropped 0 bases and J dropped 0 bases, with 10 bases sitting between them. Germline assignment: CDR1 SGDLS and CDR2 YYNGEE. The CDR3 has 15 residues.

The chain combines TRBV2 with TRBJ2-1; TRBD2 matches 12 bases. V was clipped by 6 bases and J by 1 base; unmatched bases: 16. The CDR3 is 20 residues long. Germline assignment: CDR1 SNHLY and CDR2 FYNNEI. CDR3 sequence reads: CASSVSPGLAGPGSYNEQFF. In nucleotides, the CDR3 is TGTGCCAGCAGCGTATCACCGGGACTAGCGGGCCCAGGGTCCTACAATGAGCAGTTCTTC.

This sequence joins TRBV6-5 and TRBJ1-6; possibly TRBD1 for D (6 bases). This CDR3 has 12 amino acids. V gave up 4 bases and J gave up 14 bases, with 12 bases separating them. Germline V gene data show CDR1 as MNHEY and CDR2 as SVGAGI. The CDR3 is CASSFQRGALHF. CDR3 DNA sequence: TGTGCCAGCAGTTTCCAAAGGGGGGCCCTCCACTTT.

The chain carries TRBV7-9 and TRBJ1-3; maybe TRBD1 (5 bases). CDR3 length: 14 residues. Trimming took 2 bases from V and 3 from J, leaving 8 bases between them. CDR1 and CDR2 from the germline V gene are SEHNR and FQNEAQ (reference sequence). CDR3 loop: CASSLQGGGNTIYF. The CDR3 DNA is TGTGCCAGCAGCTTACAGGGTGGTGGAAACACCATATATTTT.

This chain connects TRBV19 to TRBJ2-2; the match to TRBD2 covers 8 bases. The CDR3 totals 16 residues. The J segment lost 4 bases and the V segment lost 0 bases, leaving 4 bases of the junction unmatched. Germline CDR1 LNHDA, CDR2 SQIVND (reference sequence). The CDR3 region is CASSIDSGRGTGELFF. The CDR3 coding sequence is TGTGCCAGTAGTATAGACAGCGGGAGAGGCACCGGGGAGCTGTTTTTT.

The chain couples TRBV2 to TRBJ1-1, with TRBD1 matching over 8 bases. Trimming removed 6 bases from V and 1 base from J; junction bases left unmatched: 4. In germline, CDR1 is SNHLY, CDR2 FYNNEI. This CDR3 is 14 amino acids long. CDR3 sequence (DNA): TGTGCCAGCAGCTTAGGGACAGGGAACACTGAAGCTTTCTTT. It codes for CASSLGTGNTEAFF.

The chain carries TRBV7-2 and TRBJ2-1; D is undetermined. Trimming took 1 base from V and 5 from J, leaving 3 bases between them. The germline gives CDR1 SGHTA, CDR2 FQGNSA. The CDR3 is made up of 12 amino acids. The CDR3 here is CASSLEDNEQFF. The CDR3 DNA follows: TGTGCCAGCAGCTTAGAGGACAATGAGCAGTTCTTC.

The genes are TRBV27 and TRBJ2-7; 9 bases are a match to TRBD1. CDR1 and CDR2 (germline): MNHEY, SMNVEV (reference sequence). The junction had 10 bases not matched to a gene; V was cut back by 5 bases and J by 2 bases. The CDR3 is 16 amino acids. CDR3 residues: CASSPPGQGSPYEQYF. CDR3 nucleotides: TGTGCCAGCAGTCCTCCGGGACAGGGAAGCCCCTACGAGCAGTACTTC.

The chain uses TRBV27 and TRBJ1-5, with TRBD1 matching over 9 bases. There are 14 residues in the CDR3. V shed 4 bases, J shed 7 bases, and the junction held 5 bases outside the gene matches. CDR1 and CDR2 (germline): MNHEY, SMNVEV (reference sequence). The CDR3 DNA reads TGTGCCAGCAGTTCGGGACAGGGTGAACAGCCCCAGCATTTT. This sequence encodes CASSSGQGEQPQHF.